Below, 21 T cell receptor beta chains from the same sample are listed, as sequenced in a study of neurological immune-mediated disorders. TCRdb reprocessed the 5' RACE reads with MiXCR, giving one entry per CDR3 protein. The sample shows roughly 27,000 distinct CDR3 sequences, more than 2% of them seen only once. Input material: PBMCs. Receptors originate from a woman aged 45-65 years with multiple sclerosis.

At least ten counts were recorded for this clonotype. The V gene is TRBV20-1, the J gene TRBJ1-5; the D gene is possibly TRBD1 (5 bases). Trimming removed 2 bases from V and 7 bases from J, with 18 bases in between. The V gene's germline CDR1 is DFQATT and CDR2 SNEGSKA (reference sequence). The CDR3 spans 15 residues. Written as DNA, the CDR3 is TGCAGTGCTAGAAGTTCCGGCAGGGAAGGACAGCCCCAGCATTTT. This encodes CSARSSGREGQPQHF.

This clonotype appeared many times. The V and J genes are TRBV5-1 and TRBJ2-7, with 11 bases matching TRBD2. Germline loops: CDR1 SGHRS, CDR2 YFSETQ. The CDR3 is 16 amino acids. Trimming cost V 4 bases and J 4 bases; bases outside gene matches: 10. The CDR3 DNA reads as TGCGCCAGCAGCATGGGGACTAGCGGAGACATTTACGAGCAGTACTTC. It is translated as CASSMGTSGDIYEQYF.

Ten or more counts support this clonotype. This rearrangement joins TRBV12-3 or TRBV12-4 to TRBJ1-2; D remains unclear. Trimming stripped 2 bases from V and 8 bases from J, with 9 bases between. CDR3 length: 12 residues. For the CDR3, the DNA is TGTGCCAGCAGTTTAAGAGGGTGGGGCTACACCTTC. As protein: CASSLRGWGYTF.

This clonotype is medium-sized. The chain joins TRBV12-3 or TRBV12-4 to TRBJ1-6; 7 bases are shared with TRBD1. The junction had 1 base not matched to a gene; V was cut back by 3 bases and J by 5 bases. The CDR3 covers 14 residues. CDR3 in DNA: TGTGCCAGCAGTTTTCAGGGGGATAATTCACCCCTCCACTTT. Amino acid sequence: CASSFQGDNSPLHF.

This clonotype occurred many times. This chain connects TRBV4-1 to TRBJ2-7, with 9 bases aligning to TRBD1. Germline V gene lookup returns CDR1 MGHRA and CDR2 YSYEKL. Trimming removed 0 bases from V and 2 bases from J; junction bases left unmatched: 11. CDR3 length equals 18 residues. As DNA, the CDR3 is TGCGCCAGCAGCCAAGATGTTGGGACAGGGACGTTCGCCTACGAGCAGTACTTC. Its protein product is CASSQDVGTGTFAYEQYF.

This chain links TRBV12-3 or TRBV12-4 with TRBJ2-3; D is perhaps TRBD2 (5 bases). V was cut by 3 bases and J by 2 bases, with 6 bases left in between. This CDR3 is 13 amino acids long. The CDR3 is CASSLRVTDTQYF. In DNA, the CDR3 is TGTGCCAGCAGTTTGAGGGTCACAGATACGCAGTATTTT.

This clonotype was recorded at least ten times. This chain uses TRBV7-6 with TRBJ2-1, with unresolved D. Germline loops: CDR1 SGHVS, CDR2 FNYEAQ. Trimming shortened V by 1 base and J by 9 bases, and 10 bases separated the two germline ends. The CDR3 contains 13 residues. This CDR3 is CASSLDLGSEQFF. For the CDR3, the DNA is TGTGCCAGCAGCTTAGACTTGGGGTCTGAGCAGTTCTTC.

At least ten counts were recorded for this clonotype. The chain joins TRBV20-1 to TRBJ2-2, with 8 bases matching TRBD2. There are 16 residues in the CDR3. In germline, CDR1 is DFQATT, CDR2 SNEGSKA (reference sequence). Trimming cost V 5 bases and J 7 bases; bases outside gene matches: 15. As DNA, the CDR3 is TGCAGTGCTCGTACTCGGGAGGGAGAAAGGAACGGGGAGCTGTTTTTT. Its translation: CSARTREGERNGELFF.

This clonotype was found many times. The chain recombines TRBV5-6 with TRBJ2-1; D is undetermined. Between the trimmed V and J ends, which lost 0 bases and 9 bases, there was a span of 13 bases. Germline values: CDR1 SGHDT, CDR2 YYEEEE. There are 14 residues in the CDR3. CDR3: CASSLDPQRSEQFF. The CDR3 DNA sequence: TGTGCCAGCAGCTTGGACCCGCAGAGGAGTGAGCAGTTCTTC.

By frequency in the sample, this clonotype is medium-sized (0.01 to 0.1%). J is TRBJ2-1 and V is TRBV20-1, with TRBD2 identical over 10 bases. After removal of 3 bases from V and 0 bases from J, the junction contained 8 bases not matched to a gene. The length of the CDR3 is 17 residues. The germline CDR1 and CDR2 sequences are DFQATT and SNEGSKA (reference sequence). CDR3 nucleotide sequence: TGCAGTGCTAGTGGTAGAGCGGGAGGGAGCTCCTACAATGAGCAGTTCTTC. Protein product: CSASGRAGGSSYNEQFF.

By share, this clonotype counts as medium-sized. The chain carries TRBV5-1 and TRBJ1-1; 11 bases fit TRBD1. V trimming: 4 bases; J trimming: 0 bases; junction bases outside the gene matches: 2. This CDR3 is built from 15 residues. Per germline, CDR1 SGHRS and CDR2 YFSETQ. CDR3 in amino acids: CASSGDRGLNTEAFF. Here the CDR3 DNA reads TGCGCCAGCAGCGGGGACAGGGGGTTGAACACTGAAGCTTTCTTT.

Ten or more counts support this clonotype. This chain joins TRBV14 and TRBJ2-4; 8 bases match TRBD2. The germline V gene encodes CDR1 SGHDN and CDR2 FVKESK. Trimming cost V 1 base and J 0 bases; bases outside gene matches: 14. The CDR3 is 20 amino acids. CDR3 nucleotides: TGTGCCAGCAGCCAAGGAAGGCTCGCGGGAGGCGACCTAGCCAAAAACATTCAGTACTTC. It encodes CASSQGRLAGGDLAKNIQYF.

As regards this clonotype: A read error may explain this, as a much larger clone is one base away. This rearrangement joins TRBV5-6 to TRBJ2-7, with D possibly being TRBD1 or TRBD2 (5 bases each). Trimming pared 5 bases from V and 7 bases from J, leaving 10 bases between. The germline CDR1 and CDR2 sequences are SGHDT and YYEEEE. This CDR3 has 11 residues. CDR3 nucleotide sequence: TGTGCCAGCAGATCTGGGGGTGAGCAGTACTTC. Protein sequence: CASRSGGEQYF.

This clonotype has a count of ten or more. The chain employs TRBV5-6 and TRBJ1-2; D is possibly TRBD1 (6 bases). Germline CDR1 is SGHDT and CDR2 is YYEEEE. This CDR3 region has 14 residues. The V end lost 3 bases, the J end lost 6 bases, and 15 bases lay between the germline ends. CDR3 sequence (DNA): TGTGCCAGCAGCTCCCCGGGGGGCGATGATGGCTACACCTTC. Translating gives CASSSPGGDDGYTF.

There are many counts of this clonotype. This rearrangement joins TRBV3-1 to TRBJ2-1, with TRBD2 matching 10 bases. The V gene end was trimmed by 0 bases and the J gene end by 8 bases; junction bases not matched to a gene: 10. The germline V gene has CDR1 LGHDT and CDR2 YNNKEL (reference sequence). The CDR3 contains 17 residues. CDR3 region: CASSQDRTAGGGHEQFF. The CDR3 region has the DNA TGTGCCAGCAGCCAAGATCGTACAGCGGGAGGGGGGCATGAGCAGTTCTTC.

This clonotype appeared a few times. The chain uses TRBV5-1 and TRBJ2-7, with TRBD2 matching 13 bases. Germline CDR1 is SGHRS and CDR2 is YFSETQ. The CDR3 runs to 15 residues. Trimming at V came to 4 bases and at J to 2 bases, leaving 3 bases not matched to a gene. For the CDR3, the DNA is TGCGCCAGCAGCGAGGGACTAGCGGGGACCTACGAGCAGTACTTC. It specifies CASSEGLAGTYEQYF.

This clonotype was counted at least ten times. The chain links TRBV20-1 to TRBJ2-7, with no clear D. V lost 6 bases to trimming and J lost 0 bases, with 12 bases between them. CDR3 size: 13 residues. In germline, CDR1 is DFQATT, CDR2 SNEGSKA (reference sequence). The CDR3 loop is CSANRADSYEQYF. The CDR3 nucleotides read TGCAGTGCCAACCGGGCGGACTCCTACGAGCAGTACTTC.

This clonotype was observed at least ten times. The rearrangement joins TRBV20-1 to TRBJ2-3; 8 nucleotides line up with TRBD2. The germline V gene has CDR1 DFQATT and CDR2 SNEGSKA (reference sequence). J gave up 0 bases and V 5 bases, and 4 bases lay outside the gene matches. The CDR3 is made up of 14 amino acids. The DNA for the CDR3 is TGCAGTGCTCTTAGACTAGCGAGCACAGATACGCAGTATTTT. Residues: CSALRLASTDTQYF.

This clonotype has ten or more counts. The CDR3 DNA follows: TGTGCCAGCAGCTTAGGGGTGTCCTACGAGCAGTACTTC. Translating it yields CASSLGVSYEQYF. The chain is built from TRBV7-8 and TRBJ2-7; no firm D call. Germline V gives CDR1 SGHVS, CDR2 FQNEAQ. With 1 base removed from V and 1 base from J, the gap between germline ends came to 5 bases. The CDR3 loop spans 13 amino acids.

This clonotype was seen at least ten times. This chain joins TRBV5-6 and TRBJ1-4, with a possible D match to TRBD1 (5 bases). The CDR3 has 16 residues. Germline V gives CDR1 SGHDT, CDR2 YYEEEE. V was trimmed by 1 base and J by 0 bases, leaving 10 bases between them. CDR3 sequence reads: CASSLRQGPTNEKLFF. The DNA for the CDR3 is TGTGCCAGCAGCTTGCGCCAGGGTCCAACTAATGAAAAACTGTTTTTT. The full variable domain, completed using reference TRBV5-6 and TRBJ1-4, is DAGVTQSPTHLIKTRGQQVTLRCSPKSGHDTVSWYQQALGQGPQFIFQYYEEEERQRGNFPDRFSGHQFPNYSSELNVNALLLGDSALYLCASSLRQGPTNEKLFFGSGTQLSVL.

This clonotype showed up many times. This chain uses TRBV20-1 with TRBJ2-1; either TRBD1 or TRBD2 may fit D (5 bases each). Germline lookup yields CDR1 DFQATT and CDR2 SNEGSKA (reference sequence). Trimming cost V 1 base and J 7 bases, with 14 bases left between them. The CDR3 loop spans 14 amino acids. The DNA for the CDR3 is TGCAGTGCTAGAGGGGGACCCGCCGGGAATGAGCAGTTCTTC. It is translated as CSARGGPAGNEQFF.